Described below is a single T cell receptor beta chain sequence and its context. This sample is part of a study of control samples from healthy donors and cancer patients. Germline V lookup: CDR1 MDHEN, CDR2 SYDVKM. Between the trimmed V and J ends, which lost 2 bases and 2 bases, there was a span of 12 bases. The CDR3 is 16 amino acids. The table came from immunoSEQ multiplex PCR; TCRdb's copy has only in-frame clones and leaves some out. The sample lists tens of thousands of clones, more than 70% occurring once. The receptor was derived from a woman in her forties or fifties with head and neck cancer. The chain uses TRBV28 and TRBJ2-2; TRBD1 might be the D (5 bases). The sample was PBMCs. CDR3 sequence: CASSLGAEPNTGELFF. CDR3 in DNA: TGTGCCAGCAGTTTAGGGGCAGAACCAAACACCGGGGAGCTGTTTTTT.